This T cell receptor beta chain was sequenced during a study of neurological immune-mediated disorders. The table lists this clonotype with many counts. The antigen is unknown. General study points: Levels of TCR clonal expansion peaked in HTLV-1-associated myelopathy and reached their lowest in multiple sclerosis, under those of healthy controls. None of the CDR3 amino acid sequences of expanded clones were shared across subjects, and this suggested private repertoires in all groups.

The cDNA was synthesized by 5'RACE incorporating 10-nucleotide random UMIs. TCRdb reprocessed the 5' RACE reads with MiXCR, giving one entry per CDR3 protein. The sample gives 13,000 to 15,000 distinct CDR3 sequences, under 15% of which show up once; roughly two fifths is in the top ten. Per germline, CDR1 LNHNV and CDR2 YYDKDF (reference sequence). The CDR3 extends over 17 amino acids. V dropped 0 bases and J dropped 1 base, with 15 bases sitting between them. Libraries from sorted cells used about 950,000 T cells (CD4+ or CD8+). This TCR was recovered from a female donor with HTLV-1-associated myelopathy (HAM/TSP). Sequencing was done on a sample of CD8+ T cells from blood. J is TRBJ1-1 and V is TRBV15, with D possibly matching TRBD1 (6 bases). The CDR3 loop reads CATSRDLAGVWNTEAFF. The CDR3 coding sequence is TGTGCCACCAGCAGAGATTTGGCAGGGGTGTGGAACACTGAAGCTTTCTTT.